This T cell receptor beta chain was sequenced during a study of blood T cell repertoires in COVID-19 (dated by TCRdb to the early 2020s). Regarding the research as a whole: Collaborator samples came from the United States, Italy and Spain and covered acute and convalescent phases of COVID-19. The prospective study material was composed of cDNA or gDNA derived from T cells, B-cell-depleted T cells, or PBMCs. Deeply sampled blood TCRbeta repertoires from subjects exposed to, actively infected with, or recovered from COVID-19 were included in the dataset. The repertoires were made available in a free public database intended to serve as a resource for research on the immune response to SARS-CoV-2. The samples were drawn from the first 160 participants of the ongoing ImmuneRACE study and from roughly 1,300 subjects provided by 6 global collaborators. The sample metadata nearly always contained a de-identified subject ID, COVID-19 status, age in years and sex. Where available, HLA class I and class II types were taken from metadata supplied by the sample provider and were not determined by assay-based typing.

Collaborating institutions collected whole blood in K2EDTA tubes following their own protocols. Collaborator samples were shipped for TCRbeta analysis as frozen whole blood, isolated PBMCs, or DNA extracted from either sample type. TCRbeta CDR3 regions were amplified from genomic DNA using the immunoSEQ Assay, a bias-controlled multiplex PCR. The study's processing was this. The number of nucleated cells in each sample was estimated by amplification of reference gene primers within the assay. To quantify the absolute abundance of each unique TCRbeta CDR3 rearrangement, sequence reads were collapsed and filtered. For each sample, productive Simpson clonality was calculated by taking the square root of Simpson's diversity index across productive rearrangements. TCRdb's version of the immuneACCESS table is confined to in-frame rearrangements and falls short of the full clone set. An unresolved V gene accounts for under half of the shortfall where checked; the remainder is of unknown origin. The V and J calls and clone size were taken over from that table, and D and trimming were inferred from the DNA. The sample table shows tens of thousands of clones, and about 76% are seen once. The leading ten clones occupy around 21% of the sample.

For CDR1 and CDR2, the germline V gene lists SGHAT and FQNNGV. V is clipped by 0 bases and J by 4 bases, and the sequence between their germline boundaries is 6 bases long. The CDR3 has 13 amino acids, counting the end cysteine and phenylalanine. Only the CDR3 DNA stays, 39 bases, in frame from base 1. General study outcomes and caveats: Clinical and demographic metadata were provided uncurated, with the amount varying by source and participant.

This clone was seen only a few times. The antigen it recognizes is unknown. Base-call qualities are not available, and no considerably larger clone is one nucleotide away. In this chain, TRBV11-2 is recombined with TRBJ1-1; the D gene cannot be named for sure. This receptor was identified in a woman over 75 with active or convalescent COVID-19. What was sequenced was peripheral blood. The DNA is TGTGCCAGCAGCTTAGACAGGATCACTGAAGCTTTCTTT. It translates to CASSLDRITEAFF.